This T cell receptor beta chain stems from a study of OX40 agonist ivuxolimab in advanced cancers. The overall study: While on treatment, patients had intravenous ivuxolimab at 0.01 to 10 mg/kg every 2 weeks. Patients with hepatocellular carcinoma, melanoma, renal cell or head and neck cancer made up the dose-escalation patients. Study-wide points: Still undetermined is the antigen specificity of the expanded peripheral T cells.

To note about this clone: Its antigen is as yet unknown.

CDR1 and CDR2 (germline): MGHRA, YSYEKL. Trimming cost V 0 bases and J 0 bases, with 16 bases left between them. CDR3 size: 18 residues. The repertoire was sequenced with immunoSEQ multiplex PCR; TCRdb's copy has only in-frame clones and lacks some. The sample includes tens of thousands of clones, more than 65% seen only once; the top ten take around 2.5%. The TCR sequence derives from an adult with an advanced solid tumor such as melanoma, head and neck, liver or kidney cancer. This material consisted of CD4+ or CD8+ T cells sorted from blood, taken in a trial of the OX40 agonist ivuxolimab. The rearrangement joins TRBV4-1 to TRBJ2-3, with no clear D. The CDR3 region is CASSQEMSRPTSTDTQYF. The CDR3 nucleotides read TGCGCCAGCAGCCAAGAAATGAGTCGACCTACTAGCACAGATACGCAGTATTTT.